This record concerns one T cell receptor (beta chain) sequence. This clonotype has only a few counts. Its antigen is still unknown. No much larger clonotype is one base removed from it; base qualities were not supplied. The protocol used for the library was PCR. Sequencer: Illumina HiSeq 2500. TCR libraries were prepared with molecular barcoding, using unique molecular identifiers to normalize TCRbeta repertoire quantification. TCRdb applied fastp at Q25 and MiXCR to the public reads, then kept only in-frame beta chains. For every CDR3 protein sequence, its rows merge into one entry that carries the most common genes and DNA. Present in this sample are fewer than 750,000 distinct CDR3 sequences, more than 20% of which were seen just once. Around a third of the sample is in the top ten clones. This entry is derived from a study of T-cell reconstitution after alpha-beta-depleted transplantation in children (dated by TCRdb to 2016 to 2018). Study-level background: Using TCR repertoire profiling, the study quantitatively followed how T-cell immune reconstitution unfolded in children after TCRalphabeta/CD19-depleted allogeneic hematopoietic cell transplantation.

The germline V gene (reference sequence) yields DFQATT for CDR1 and SNEGSKA for CDR2. At the junction V is shortened by 7 bases and J by 2 bases, with 8 bases in between. The CDR3 goes from the cysteine to the phenylalanine over 11 residues. Left in the record is the CDR3 DNA by itself, 33 bases read in frame from the first base. The treatment or condition label on this specimen signifies: allogeneic hematopoietic cell transplantation with graft depleted of TCRalphabeta T cells and CD19 B cells. TCRalphabeta/CD19-depleted allogeneic hematopoietic cell grafts were given to the transplant recipients, all of whom were children. What the research found in general, with its limitations: In some patients, the high TCRbeta diversity seen at day 60 was put down to recipient T cells and intrathymic progenitors that had survived conditioning. The apparently early recovery of alphabetaT-cell counts about two months after transplant reportedly depended on only several hundred rapidly expanded clones that came from non-depleted graft cells. Over the following months the frequencies of hyperexpanded clones went down, and after one year T-cell counts and TCRbeta diversity were mostly credited to newly produced T cells.

The material was PBMCs, obtained before TCRalphabeta/CD19-depleted stem cell transplant. This clonotype originated in a boy in the first two years of life with Wiskott-Aldrich syndrome, due to receive a stem cell transplant. The chain couples TRBV20-1 to TRBJ2-5, with the D gene uncertain. The CDR3 region: CSVTTQETQYF. The nucleotides are TGCAGTGTTACGACACAAGAGACCCAGTACTTC.